The 27 T cell receptor beta chains reported below all come from one sample, sequenced in a study of T cells in Graves' hyperthyroidism and ophthalmopathy. Amplified regions were TCR beta CDR3 sequences from RNA transcripts. When the TCR CDR3 underwent first-round RT-PCR, the HTBI primer set was used. One entry per CDR3 protein results from TCRdb running MiXCR on the multiplex PCR reads. In the table there are about 330,000 distinct CDR3 sequences, roughly 13% of which are singletons. Sequencing was performed on blood. The source is a woman in her thirties or forties with Graves' ophthalmopathy.

The chain couples TRBV6-1 to TRBJ2-5; TRBD2 matches at 13 bases. With 6 bases clipped from V and 7 bases from J, the junction kept 23 bases outside the gene matches. The CDR3 runs 20 residues. Germline lookup yields CDR1 MNHNS and CDR2 SASEGT. In DNA, the CDR3 is TGTGCCAGCAGCCGAACCGTTACTAGCGGGAGGGCCGCACACGCTGGGACCCAGTACTTC. Translation gives CASSRTVTSGRAAHAGTQYF.

The table lists this clonotype with many counts. This chain links TRBV27 with TRBJ1-2; TRBD1 matches 9 bases. The germline gives CDR1 MNHEY, CDR2 SMNVEV (reference sequence). The CDR3 totals 14 residues. V dropped 5 bases and J dropped 4; count of bases not matched to a gene: 5. CDR3 DNA: TGTGCCAGCAGTCCAAACAGGGGGCGCTATGGCTACACCTTC. It encodes CASSPNRGRYGYTF.

The chain links TRBV7-9 to TRBJ2-1; D may be TRBD1 or TRBD2 (5 bases each). Germline-derived CDR1 and CDR2 are SEHNR and FQNEAQ (reference sequence). With 5 bases removed from V and 6 bases from J, the gap between germline ends came to 14 bases. This CDR3 is built from 14 residues. This chain's CDR3 is CASSPRDHRNEQFF. The CDR3 nucleotides read TGTGCCAGCAGCCCCCGGGACCATCGCAATGAGCAGTTCTTC. The complete variable domain, with remaining parts taken from reference TRBV7-9 and TRBJ2-1, reads DTGVSQNPRHKITKRGQNVTFRCDPISEHNRLYWYRQTLGQGPEFLTYFQNEAQLEKSRLLSDRFSAERPKGSFSTLEIQRTEQGDSAMYLCASSPRDHRNEQFFGPGTRLTVL.

The rearrangement uses TRBV20-1 and TRBJ1-5; 7 nucleotides match TRBD1. CDR3 size: 15 residues. Per germline, CDR1 DFQATT and CDR2 SNEGSKA (reference sequence). After removal of 4 bases from V and 4 bases from J, the junction contained 10 bases not matched to a gene. Here the CDR3 reads CSAKKSGTANQPQHF. CDR3 DNA: TGCAGTGCTAAAAAGTCCGGGACAGCGAATCAGCCCCAGCATTTT.

The table lists this clonotype with many counts. This rearrangement joins TRBV12-3 or TRBV12-4 to TRBJ1-4, with D unclear. The CDR3 runs 14 residues. Trimming took 7 bases from V and 0 from J, leaving 9 bases between them. CDR3 coding DNA: TGTGCCAGCACTAGAGGAACAACTAATGAAAAACTGTTTTTT. It encodes CASTRGTTNEKLFF.

Turning to this clonotype: A much larger clone lies one base from this, so it may be a read error. The chain uses TRBV7-2 and TRBJ1-5; 9 bases map to TRBD1. Germline assignment: CDR1 SGHTA and CDR2 FQGNSA. The CDR3 is 18 amino acids. The junction had 17 bases not matched to a gene; V was cut back by 4 bases and J by 7 bases. The CDR3 nucleotides are TGTGCCAGCAGCTCTCCCCGGACAGGGGATGCTCTCAGACAGCCCCAGCATTTT. It yields the protein CASSSPRTGDALRQPQHF.

This clonotype was recorded at least ten times. The chain employs TRBV27 and TRBJ2-7, with 8 bases identical to TRBD2. CDR3 length: 17 residues. Germline lookup yields CDR1 MNHEY and CDR2 SMNVEV (reference sequence). V shed 5 bases and J 3 bases; nucleotides not matched to a gene: 15. In nucleotides, the CDR3 is TGTGCCAGCAGTCTTAAAGGACTAGCAGCTCCAGGCTACGAGCAGTACTTC. Encoded protein: CASSLKGLAAPGYEQYF.

In this sample, this clonotype turned up many times. The chain links TRBV7-9 to TRBJ2-2; 8 nucleotides align to TRBD2. The CDR3 runs to 17 residues. CDR1 and CDR2 (germline): SEHNR, FQNEAQ (reference sequence). Unmatched junction bases numbered 13, after V lost 6 bases and J lost 4 bases. The CDR3 coding sequence is TGTGCCAGCAGATCAGCAGACGGGACTAGTGCCACCGGGGAGCTGTTTTTT. Translation gives CASRSADGTSATGELFF. The variable domain in full, with the rest retrieved from reference TRBV7-9 and TRBJ2-2, is DTGVSQNPRHKITKRGQNVTFRCDPISEHNRLYWYRQTLGQGPEFLTYFQNEAQLEKSRLLSDRFSAERPKGSFSTLEIQRTEQGDSAMYLCASRSADGTSATGELFFGEGSRLTVL.

This clonotype was detected ten times or more. The chain couples TRBV11-2 to TRBJ2-1; D perhaps matches TRBD2 (6 bases). Germline values: CDR1 SGHAT, CDR2 FQNNGV. The CDR3 is 14 residues long. The V and J ends lost 1 base and 8 bases respectively, with 12 bases between them. The CDR3 loop reads CASSLGRELDEQFF. CDR3 sequence (DNA): TGTGCCAGCAGCTTAGGGCGGGAACTGGATGAGCAGTTCTTC.

This clonotype showed up many times. V gene TRBV27 combines with J gene TRBJ2-7; D is possibly TRBD2 (6 bases). This CDR3 is 13 amino acids long. Trimming shortened V by 5 bases and J by 2 bases, and 10 bases separated the two germline ends. CDR1 is MNHEY and CDR2 is SMNVEV in the germline V gene (reference sequence). CDR3: CASSTWGAYEQYF. CDR3 nucleotide sequence: TGTGCCAGCAGTACTTGGGGGGCCTACGAGCAGTACTTC.

This clonotype was counted many times. This chain uses TRBV7-9 with TRBJ2-5, with D possibly being TRBD1 (7 bases). The V gene lost 0 bases and the J gene lost 5 bases, with 13 bases spanning the gap. The germline V gene encodes CDR1 SEHNR and CDR2 FQNEAQ (reference sequence). The CDR3 totals 15 residues. The CDR3 reads CASSLASGGTETQYF. The DNA of the CDR3 is TGTGCCAGCAGCTTAGCGTCAGGGGGGACGGAGACCCAGTACTTC.

Many counts were recorded for this clonotype. The chain employs TRBV28 and TRBJ2-7; D is possibly TRBD1 (6 bases). The CDR3 sequence is 13 residues long. V dropped 6 bases and J dropped 3 bases, with 12 bases sitting between them. Germline V gene lookup returns CDR1 MDHEN and CDR2 SYDVKM. The CDR3 spells CASSYRDIYEQYF. For the CDR3, the DNA is TGTGCCAGCAGCTACCGGGACATCTACGAGCAGTACTTC.

The chain links TRBV7-9 to TRBJ1-2, with 8 bases that match TRBD1. The CDR3 consists of 15 residues. Trimming cost V 4 bases and J 5 bases; bases outside gene matches: 9. Per the germline V gene, CDR1 is SEHNR and CDR2 is FQNEAQ (reference sequence). The CDR3 sequence: CASSSTLTGEYGYTF. The CDR3 nucleotides read TGTGCCAGCAGCTCCACCCTGACAGGGGAATATGGCTACACCTTC.

This clonotype came up many times. The chain joins TRBV20-1 to TRBJ2-5, with D perhaps matching TRBD2 (6 bases). V lost 5 bases to trimming and J lost 2 bases, with 12 bases between them. Germline lookup yields CDR1 DFQATT and CDR2 SNEGSKA (reference sequence). The CDR3 loop spans 13 amino acids. CDR3 in DNA: TGCAGTGCTTGGCGGGACGCACAAGAGACCCAGTACTTC. As protein: CSAWRDAQETQYF.

This clonotype was picked up one time. The chain carries TRBV11-3 and TRBJ2-3; 11 bases map to TRBD2. Germline lookup yields CDR1 SGHNT and CDR2 YENEEA. The CDR3 is 16 amino acids. J gave up 4 bases and V 5 bases, and 8 bases lay outside the gene matches. CDR3: CASSPGLAEWADTQYF. DNA for the CDR3: TGTGCCAGCAGCCCGGGACTAGCGGAGTGGGCAGATACGCAGTATTTT.

This clonotype has ten or more counts. V gene TRBV6-5 combines with J gene TRBJ1-2, with D perhaps matching TRBD1 (5 bases). V was trimmed by 0 bases and J by 4 bases, leaving 12 bases between them. The CDR3 consists of 15 residues. CDR1 and CDR2 from the germline V gene are MNHEY and SVGAGI. The chain's CDR3 is CASSYSNPQGYGYTF. As DNA, the CDR3 is TGTGCCAGCAGTTACTCGAATCCGCAGGGCTATGGCTACACCTTC.

This chain uses TRBV7-6 with TRBJ2-2; D gene ambiguous. Germline V gene lookup returns CDR1 SGHVS and CDR2 FNYEAQ. Trimming pared 1 base from V and 6 bases from J, leaving 9 bases between. The CDR3 has 14 residues. The CDR3 spells CASSLGVGSGELFF. The CDR3 DNA sequence: TGTGCCAGCAGCTTAGGAGTGGGTTCCGGGGAGCTGTTTTTT.

This sequence joins TRBV5-1 and TRBJ2-3, with TRBD1 identical over 9 bases. V was clipped by 9 bases and J by 3 bases; unmatched bases: 8. CDR1 SGHRS and CDR2 YFSETQ come from the germline V gene. This CDR3 region has 14 residues. This chain's CDR3 is CATAGQGTTDTQYF. The DNA of the CDR3 is TGCGCCACCGCGGGACAGGGTACAACAGATACGCAGTATTTT.

This clonotype appeared many times. This chain connects TRBV20-1 to TRBJ1-4; maybe TRBD1 (6 bases). The V gene's germline CDR1 is DFQATT and CDR2 SNEGSKA (reference sequence). V was pared by 3 bases and J by 10 bases, with 15 bases between. The CDR3 totals 13 residues. The CDR3 DNA is TGCAGTGCTAGTCCCCAGGGGAGGTTAAAACTGTTTTTT. Protein: CSASPQGRLKLFF.

The rearrangement joins TRBV5-6 to TRBJ2-2, with 7 nucleotides matching TRBD1. Germline V lookup: CDR1 SGHDT, CDR2 YYEEEE. V lost 2 bases to trimming and J lost 6 bases; unmatched junction nucleotides: 1. This CDR3 is built from 13 residues. CDR3 DNA sequence: TGTGCCAGCAGCTTCGGACAGGCCGGGGAGCTGTTTTTT. Residues: CASSFGQAGELFF.

J is TRBJ2-2 and V is TRBV4-1, with TRBD1 matching 9 bases. CDR3 length: 20 amino acids. Losses at the gene ends were 6 bases for V and 0 bases for J; bases not matched to a gene: 17. Germline assignment: CDR1 MGHRA and CDR2 YSYEKL. CDR3: CASSHPLATGGLTNTGELFF. The CDR3, as DNA: TGCGCCAGCAGTCACCCACTCGCGACAGGGGGTCTAACGAACACCGGGGAGCTGTTTTTT.

This chain links TRBV3-1 with TRBJ2-2, with 7 positions matching TRBD2. The length of the CDR3 is 16 residues. Germline V gene sequence: CDR1 LGHDT, CDR2 YNNKEL (reference sequence). V gave up 3 bases and J gave up 5 bases; unmatched junction bases: 9. The CDR3 nucleotides are TGTGCCAGCAGCCATCCCCTAGGGCGGGGGACCGGGGAGCTGTTTTTT. Translating it yields CASSHPLGRGTGELFF.

This clonotype was found many times. The chain is built from TRBV12-5 and TRBJ1-5; D uncertain. Trimming removed 4 bases from V and 6 bases from J, with 4 bases in between. CDR3 length equals 11 residues. Germline CDR1 and CDR2: LGHNT and FRNRAP. DNA of the CDR3: TGTGCTAGTGGTTATGGTCAGCCCCAGCATTTT. Translating gives CASGYGQPQHF.

The chain has TRBV4-1 and TRBJ2-7; D possibly corresponds to TRBD2 (6 bases). Germline values: CDR1 MGHRA, CDR2 YSYEKL. Between the trimmed V and J ends, which lost 1 base and 3 bases, there was a span of 13 bases. The CDR3 sequence is 15 residues long. The CDR3 region has the DNA TGCGCCAGCAGCCAAGTACGGGGGATCGACTACGAGCAGTACTTC. Translation gives CASSQVRGIDYEQYF.

To note about this clonotype: A much larger clone lies one base from this, so it may be a read error. Here the CDR3 omits its conserved ending phenylalanine or tryptophan, so a read error is the likely source. The chain is built from TRBV4-1 and TRBJ1-1; D call uncertain. The CDR3 is 15 amino acids. Germline V gene lookup returns CDR1 MGHRA and CDR2 YSYEKL. Trimming took off 0 bases at V and 6 bases at J, with 14 bases between the two ends. Here the CDR3 reads CASSQEWPKVPEAFL. The CDR3 DNA reads TGCGCCAGCAGCCAAGAGTGGCCGAAGGTCCCTGAAGCTTTCCTT.

The sample holds many counts of this clonotype. The CDR3 DNA is TGTGCCAGCAGCTTAGCGGACAACACAGATACGCAGTATTTT. The encoded protein is CASSLADNTDTQYF. V is TRBV7-6 and J is TRBJ2-3; a possible D gene is TRBD1 (5 bases). V was clipped by 0 bases and J by 2 bases, with 6 bases between them. The CDR3 is 14 amino acids. CDR1 and CDR2 from the germline V gene are SGHVS and FNYEAQ. Filled out from reference TRBV7-6 and TRBJ2-3, the complete variable domain reads GAGVSQSPRYKVTKRGQDVALRCDPISGHVSLYWYRQALGQGPEFLTYFNYEAQQDKSGLPNDRFSAERPEGSISTLTIQRTEQRDSAMYRCASSLADNTDTQYFGPGTRLTVL.

V is TRBV10-3 and J is TRBJ2-1; 10 bases match TRBD1. The CDR3 consists of 15 residues. V was pared by 8 bases and J by 4 bases, with 8 bases of the junction left unmatched. CDR1 ENHRY and CDR2 SYGVKD come from the germline V gene. CDR3 loop: CAIGPPGQGYNEQFF. CDR3 bases: TGTGCCATCGGTCCTCCGGGACAGGGGTACAATGAGCAGTTCTTC.